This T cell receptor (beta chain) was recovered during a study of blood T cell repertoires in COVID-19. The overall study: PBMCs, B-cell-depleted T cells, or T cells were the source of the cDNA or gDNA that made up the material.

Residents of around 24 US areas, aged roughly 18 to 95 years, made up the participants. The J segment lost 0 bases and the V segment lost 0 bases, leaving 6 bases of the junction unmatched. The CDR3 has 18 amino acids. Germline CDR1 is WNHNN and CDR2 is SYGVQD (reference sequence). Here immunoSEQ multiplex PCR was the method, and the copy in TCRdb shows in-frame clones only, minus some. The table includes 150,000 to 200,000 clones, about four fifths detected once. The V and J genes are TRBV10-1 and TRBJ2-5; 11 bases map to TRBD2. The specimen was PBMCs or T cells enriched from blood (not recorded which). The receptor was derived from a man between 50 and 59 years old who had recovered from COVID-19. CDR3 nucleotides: TGCGCCAGCAGTGAGTCGTGGGCTAGCGGGGGGTACCAAGAGACCCAGTACTTC. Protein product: CASSESWASGGYQETQYF.